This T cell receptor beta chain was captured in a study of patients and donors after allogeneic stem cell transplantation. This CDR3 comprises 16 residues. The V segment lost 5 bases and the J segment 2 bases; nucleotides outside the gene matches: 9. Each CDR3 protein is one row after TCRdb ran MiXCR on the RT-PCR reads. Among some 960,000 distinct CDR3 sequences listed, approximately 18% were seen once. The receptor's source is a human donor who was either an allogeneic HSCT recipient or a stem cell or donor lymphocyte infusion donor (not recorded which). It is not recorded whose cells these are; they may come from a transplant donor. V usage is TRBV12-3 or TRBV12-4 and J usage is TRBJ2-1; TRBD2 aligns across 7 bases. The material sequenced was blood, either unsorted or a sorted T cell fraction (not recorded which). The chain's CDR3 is CASSPFTGGPYNEQFF. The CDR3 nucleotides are TGTGCCAGCAGTCCATTCACGGGGGGACCCTACAATGAGCAGTTCTTC.